The present entry profiles one T cell receptor beta chain with its context. The sample belongs to a study of blood T cells in healthy people across ages. No fewer than 6 million PBMCs went into each sample. This CDR3 is 17 amino acids long. Germline V gene sequence: CDR1 DFQATT, CDR2 SNEGSKA (reference sequence). Trimming pared 0 bases from V and 2 bases from J, leaving 19 bases between. Together with a sample-barcoded 5' primer, a J-beta primer mix was included in a second PCR lasting about 6 to 11 cycles. Tagging of each cDNA molecule was performed by a template-switch adaptor with 12 random nucleotides. Using its own MiXCR run on the 5' RACE reads, TCRdb lists one record per CDR3 protein. The profile shows some 880,000 distinct CDR3 sequences, 35% to 40% of them singletons.

This sequence originates from a man aged 18-30 years in good health. The chain joins TRBV20-1 to TRBJ1-2; TRBD1 is a possible D gene (5 bases). The sequencing input was blood. The CDR3: CSARDLRDASANYGYTF. The CDR3 DNA sequence: TGCAGTGCTAGAGATCTCAGGGACGCCTCGGCGAACTATGGCTACACCTTC.